This record covers a single T cell receptor (beta chain). This sample was taken from a study of blood T cell repertoires in COVID-19. While infection was still active, Seattle patients were enrolled and then followed longitudinally. TCRdb's table, derived via immunoSEQ multiplex PCR, lists solely in-frame clones and lacks some. The sample shows fewer than 350,000 clones, roughly nine tenths of them seen only once. This TCR derives from a woman aged 25-40 years with COVID-19, enrolled during active disease. Sequenced sample: peripheral blood.

The CDR3 spells CASSYWTGYNSPLHF. As DNA, the CDR3 is TGTGCCAGCAGTTACTGGACAGGGTATAATTCACCCCTCCACTTT. The chain uses TRBV6-2 or TRBV6-3 and TRBJ1-6, with 8 bases lining up with TRBD1. Germline V CDR1 and CDR2: MNHEY, SVGEGT. There are 15 residues in the CDR3. Trimming took 1 base from V and 4 from J; bases not matched to a gene: 0.